This record looks at one TCR beta chain sequence and its context. This sample is part of a study of T-cell reconstitution after alpha-beta-depleted transplantation in children. The TCRbeta library incorporated unique molecular identifiers. MiXCR, run by TCRdb on the PCR reads, gives a single entry per CDR3 protein. In the table there are roughly 500,000 distinct CDR3 sequences, around an eighth of which are singletons. The material was PBMCs from the stem cell graft donor, obtained from the stem cell graft. The receptor's source is a human donor who donated a stem cell graft to a child with combined immunodeficiency.

CDR3 residues: CAISGSFQGWDEQFF. CDR3 in DNA: TGTGCCATCAGTGGGTCGTTTCAGGGTTGGGATGAGCAGTTCTTC. The chain uses TRBV10-3 and TRBJ2-1, with D possibly being TRBD1 (5 bases). The V gene lost 4 bases and the J gene lost 8 bases, with 18 bases spanning the gap. Germline V gene data show CDR1 as ENHRY and CDR2 as SYGVKD. The CDR3 totals 15 residues.